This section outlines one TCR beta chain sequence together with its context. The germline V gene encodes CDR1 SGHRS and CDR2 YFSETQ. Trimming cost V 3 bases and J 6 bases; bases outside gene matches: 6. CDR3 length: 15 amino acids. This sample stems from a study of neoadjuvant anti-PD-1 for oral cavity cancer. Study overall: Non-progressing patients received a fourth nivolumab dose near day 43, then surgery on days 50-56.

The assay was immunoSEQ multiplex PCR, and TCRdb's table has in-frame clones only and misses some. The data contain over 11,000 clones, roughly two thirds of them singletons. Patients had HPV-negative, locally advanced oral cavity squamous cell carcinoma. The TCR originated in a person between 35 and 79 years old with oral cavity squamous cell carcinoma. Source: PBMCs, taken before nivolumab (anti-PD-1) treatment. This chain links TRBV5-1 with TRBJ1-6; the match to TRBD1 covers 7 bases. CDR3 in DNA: TGCGCCAGCAGCTCGCAGGGGGACGTTAATTCACCCCTCCACTTT. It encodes CASSSQGDVNSPLHF.